Listed below are T cell receptor beta chains from one sample, sequenced in a study of control samples from healthy donors and cancer patients. TCRdb's table, derived via immunoSEQ multiplex PCR, lists solely in-frame clones and lacks some. The sample lists about 180,000 clones; 91% were seen once. Sequenced: blood. The receptors originated from a woman in her 40s in good health. Each CDR3 is given with its conserved first and last residue.

v_call: TRBV5-1
j_call: TRBJ2-2
cdr3_aa: CASSLGWGADTGELFF

v_call: TRBV7-2
j_call: TRBJ2-3
cdr3_aa: CASSLDPGGDTQYF

v_call: TRBV28
j_call: TRBJ2-7
cdr3_aa: CASSTTGGETDEQYF

v_call: TRBV6-1
j_call: TRBJ2-7
cdr3_aa: CASSGASGAFYEQYF

v_call: TRBV5-1
j_call: TRBJ1-6
cdr3_aa: CASSLEGWGSSPLHF

v_call: TRBV11-2
j_call: TRBJ1-3
cdr3_aa: CASSLSDRISGNTIYF

v_call: TRBV15
j_call: TRBJ2-3
cdr3_aa: CATSRERGGVDTQYF

v_call: TRBV7-9
j_call: TRBJ1-2
cdr3_aa: CASSLTTGHYFYGYTF

v_call: TRBV5-6
j_call: TRBJ2-7
cdr3_aa: CASSTWTESSYEQYF

v_call: TRBV4-1
j_call: TRBJ2-1
cdr3_aa: CASSLFSVGTGRNEQFF

v_call: TRBV7-8
j_call: TRBJ1-1
cdr3_aa: CASSLRVLDTEAFF

v_call: TRBV6-1
j_call: TRBJ2-1
cdr3_aa: CASSERGRGDEQFF

v_call: TRBV7-2
j_call: TRBJ1-5
cdr3_aa: CASSSILGPGPQHF

v_call: TRBV6-5
j_call: TRBJ1-2
cdr3_aa: CASILSTGGSYGYTF

v_call: TRBV11-2
j_call: TRBJ2-7
cdr3_aa: CASSSTGGSYEQYF

v_call: TRBV2
j_call: TRBJ2-7
cdr3_aa: CASQTDTNHYEQYF

v_call: TRBV6-5
j_call: TRBJ2-1
cdr3_aa: CASTTLSSYNEQFF

v_call: TRBV5-1
j_call: TRBJ1-2
cdr3_aa: CASSLDPRGYGYTF

v_call: TRBV27
j_call: TRBJ1-2
cdr3_aa: CASSFKGGGPGYTF

v_call: TRBV6-2/TRBV6-3
j_call: TRBJ2-3
cdr3_aa: CASSSLRAGGTDTQYF

v_call: TRBV27
j_call: TRBJ1-4
cdr3_aa: CASSSWTGGTTNEKLFF

v_call: TRBV7-9
j_call: TRBJ2-2
cdr3_aa: CASSFPSPTGELFF

v_call: TRBV6-1
j_call: TRBJ2-3
cdr3_aa: CASSDSWGKLSTDTQYF

v_call: TRBV6-5
j_call: TRBJ1-1
cdr3_aa: CASSYSRGTEAFF

v_call: TRBV6-2/TRBV6-3
j_call: TRBJ2-3
cdr3_aa: CASSSGGATDTQYF

v_call: TRBV5-4
j_call: TRBJ1-6
cdr3_aa: CASSLVTDNSPLHF

v_call: TRBV5-5
j_call: TRBJ1-5
cdr3_aa: CASSRLLGSNQPQHF

v_call: TRBV7-9
j_call: TRBJ2-5
cdr3_aa: CASSLVDRALVQETQYF

v_call: TRBV12-5
j_call: TRBJ1-5
cdr3_aa: CASGLMDGYQPQHF

v_call: TRBV4-1
j_call: TRBJ2-1
cdr3_aa: CASCVGDSYNEQFF

v_call: TRBV4-1
j_call: TRBJ1-1
cdr3_aa: CASSQLGQGRGNTEAFF

v_call: TRBV15
j_call: TRBJ1-1
cdr3_aa: CATSRDLGTNTEAFF

v_call: TRBV7-8
j_call: TRBJ2-1
cdr3_aa: CASSEGHWIEQFF

v_call: TRBV3-1/TRBV3-2
j_call: TRBJ1-1
cdr3_aa: CASSHGDTEAFF

v_call: TRBV4-1
j_call: TRBJ2-7
cdr3_aa: CASSQIEGTGGYEQYF

v_call: TRBV9
j_call: TRBJ1-5
cdr3_aa: CASSVDVGGFEPQHF

v_call: TRBV11-2
j_call: TRBJ2-2
cdr3_aa: CASSFMAPGELFF

v_call: TRBV4-1
j_call: TRBJ2-5
cdr3_aa: CASSQRWGGVALQETQYF

v_call: TRBV4-1
j_call: TRBJ1-3
cdr3_aa: CASSQEAGTGYSGNTIYF

v_call: TRBV6-5
j_call: TRBJ1-2
cdr3_aa: CASRYEGGYGYTF